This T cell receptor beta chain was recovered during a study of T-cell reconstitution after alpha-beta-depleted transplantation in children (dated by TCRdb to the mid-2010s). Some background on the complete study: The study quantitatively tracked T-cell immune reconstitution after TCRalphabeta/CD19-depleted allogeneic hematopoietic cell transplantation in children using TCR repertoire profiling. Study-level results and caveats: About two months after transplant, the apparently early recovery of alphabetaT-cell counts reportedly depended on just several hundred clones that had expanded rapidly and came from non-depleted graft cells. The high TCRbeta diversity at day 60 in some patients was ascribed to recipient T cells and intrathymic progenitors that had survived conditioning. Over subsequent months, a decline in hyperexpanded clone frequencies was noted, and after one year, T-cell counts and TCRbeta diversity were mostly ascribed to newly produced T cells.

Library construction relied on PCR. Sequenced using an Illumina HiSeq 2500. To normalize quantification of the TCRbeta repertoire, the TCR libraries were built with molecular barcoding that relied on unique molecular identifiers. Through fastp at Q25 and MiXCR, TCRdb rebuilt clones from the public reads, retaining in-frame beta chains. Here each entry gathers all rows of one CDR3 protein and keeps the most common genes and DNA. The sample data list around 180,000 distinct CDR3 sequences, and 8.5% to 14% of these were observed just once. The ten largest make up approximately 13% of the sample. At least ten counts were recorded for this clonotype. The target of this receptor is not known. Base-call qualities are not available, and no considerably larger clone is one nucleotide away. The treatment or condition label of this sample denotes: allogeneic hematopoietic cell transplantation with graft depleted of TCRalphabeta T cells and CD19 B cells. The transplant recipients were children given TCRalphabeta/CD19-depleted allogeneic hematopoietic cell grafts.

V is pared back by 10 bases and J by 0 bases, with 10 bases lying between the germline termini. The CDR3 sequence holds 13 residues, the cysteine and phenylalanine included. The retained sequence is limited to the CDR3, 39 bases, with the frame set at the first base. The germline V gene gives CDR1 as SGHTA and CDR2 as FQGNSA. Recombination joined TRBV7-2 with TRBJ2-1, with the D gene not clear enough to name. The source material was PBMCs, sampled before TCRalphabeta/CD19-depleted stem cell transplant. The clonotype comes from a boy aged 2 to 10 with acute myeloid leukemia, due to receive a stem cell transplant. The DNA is TGTGCCACGGGCGCGACCTCCTACAATGAGCAGTTCTTC. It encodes CATGATSYNEQFF.